Shown below are 24 T cell receptor beta chains from a single sample sequenced in a study. In TCRdb, the 5' RACE reads were re-called with MiXCR into one record per CDR3 protein. In the table there are 9,000 to 13,000 distinct CDR3 sequences, around 46% of which are singletons. The sample consisted of tumor-infiltrating naive CD4+ T cells sorted from the breast tumor. Subset in this sample: naive CD4+ T cells, CD4+CD45RA+CD25-. The receptors shown here come from a female donor with breast cancer.

As concerns this clonotype: One end of the junction is discordant with germline, which a read error may explain. The rearrangement uses TRBV7-6 and TRBJ2-1, with D hard to call. Germline V gene data show CDR1 as SGHVS and CDR2 as FNYEAQ. This CDR3 is 11 amino acids long. The CDR3 sequence is CPSSLHNEQFF. The CDR3 nucleotides are TGTCCCAGCAGCTTACACAATGAGCAGTTCTTC.

This clonotype was seen a few times. The chain uses TRBV12-3 or TRBV12-4 and TRBJ2-1; D gene ambiguous. The CDR3 is made up of 14 amino acids. The ends were cut back, 2 bases at V and 7 bases at J, with 12 bases in the middle. The CDR3 region is CASSLFPGLNEQFF. The CDR3 nucleotides read TGTGCCAGCAGTTTATTTCCAGGCCTGAATGAGCAGTTCTTC.

This chain joins TRBV18 and TRBJ2-3; D possibly corresponds to TRBD1 (5 bases). Trimming removed 5 bases at V and 2 bases at J, with 17 bases between. CDR1 and CDR2 from the germline V gene are KGHSH and LQKENI. The CDR3 runs to 16 residues. This chain's CDR3 is CASSKNGWGPTDTQYF. The CDR3 DNA sequence: TGTGCCAGCTCAAAGAACGGGTGGGGCCCCACAGATACGCAGTATTTT.

This clonotype was found a few times. The CDR3 DNA follows: TGTGCCAGCAGCCAAGCCGATAGCGGAGCATACAATGAGCAGTTCTTC. This sequence encodes CASSQADSGAYNEQFF. This chain links TRBV4-2 with TRBJ2-1, with a possible D match to TRBD2 (6 bases). CDR1 is LGHNA, CDR2 YNFKEQ, per germline. Trimming cost V 1 base and J 4 bases, with 14 bases left between them. This CDR3 region has 16 residues.

This clonotype was seen only a few times. The chain joins TRBV11-3 to TRBJ2-1, with no clear D. The CDR3 contains 12 residues. The V end lost 1 base, the J end lost 7 bases, and 5 bases lay between the germline ends. The germline CDR1 and CDR2 sequences are SGHNT and YENEEA. CDR3 in amino acids: CASSLVKNEQFF. The CDR3 DNA is TGTGCCAGCAGCTTAGTGAAGAATGAGCAGTTCTTC.

V gene TRBV4-3 combines with J gene TRBJ2-5, with D possibly TRBD2 on 5 matching bases. Trimming stripped 1 base from V and 3 bases from J, with 6 bases between. Germline lookup yields CDR1 LGHNA and CDR2 YSLEER. This CDR3 has 13 amino acids. CDR3 DNA sequence: TGCGCCAGCAGCCAAGGGGAGAAAGAGACCCAGTACTTC. Translation gives CASSQGEKETQYF.

This clonotype is deemed medium-sized. The chain combines TRBV29-1 with TRBJ2-7; TRBD2 matches 13 bases. This CDR3 contains 13 residues. Trimming at V came to 5 bases and at J to 6 bases, leaving 4 bases not matched to a gene. Germline values: CDR1 SQVTM, CDR2 ANQGSEA. CDR3 sequence reads: CSVRTSGSTEQYV. The CDR3 nucleotides are TGCAGCGTTAGGACTAGCGGGAGTACCGAGCAGTACGTC.

Concerning this clonotype: At one boundary the junction diverges from the germline segment, which might be a read error. V and J are TRBV20-1 and TRBJ2-3, with 11 bases aligning to TRBD2. The CDR3 loop spans 16 amino acids. In germline, CDR1 is DFQATT, CDR2 SNEGSKA (reference sequence). DNA for the CDR3: TGCAGTGCTAGAGACCCAGGACTAGCGGGCACAGATACGCGGTATTTT. Its translation: CSARDPGLAGTDTRYF.

The gene calls are TRBV6-6 and TRBJ2-7, with TRBD1 as a possible D gene (5 bases). Germline CDR1 is MNHNY and CDR2 is SVGAGI (reference sequence). This CDR3 spans 13 amino acids. V was cut by 5 bases and J by 2 bases, with 10 bases left in between. The CDR3 DNA follows: TGTGCCAGCAGTCCTGGACATACCTACGAGCAGTACGTC. Amino acids: CASSPGHTYEQYV.

The chain employs TRBV6-2 or TRBV6-3 and TRBJ2-1; D possibly corresponds to TRBD2 (6 bases). Germline CDR1 is MNHEY and CDR2 is SVGEGT. The V and J ends lost 7 bases and 7 bases respectively, with 14 bases between them. There are 13 residues in the CDR3. The CDR3 loop reads CASTGRGRNEQFF. Here the CDR3 DNA reads TGTGCCAGCACCGGGAGAGGACGAAATGAGCAGTTCTTC.

The CDR3, as DNA: TGTGCCAGCAGTTACGGCGTAGGTGAAGCTTTCTTT. The encoded protein is CASSYGVGEAFF. V is TRBV6-2 or TRBV6-3 and J is TRBJ1-1, with unresolved D. Germline V gives CDR1 MNHEY, CDR2 SVGEGT. There are 12 residues in the CDR3. V was trimmed by 2 bases and J by 7 bases, leaving 8 bases between them.

The chain is built from TRBV29-1 and TRBJ1-1; D is perhaps TRBD1 (6 bases). In germline, CDR1 is SQVTM, CDR2 ANQGSEA. V was pared by 6 bases and J by 8 bases, with 10 bases between. The CDR3 sequence is 10 residues long. The CDR3 bases are TGCAGCGTGACCACAGGGGAAGCTTTCTTT. Translated: CSVTTGEAFF.

The gene calls are TRBV28 and TRBJ2-7; TRBD1 agrees at 9 bases. The length of the CDR3 is 12 residues. The V gene end was trimmed by 9 bases and the J gene end by 5 bases; junction bases not matched to a gene: 5. Germline loops: CDR1 MDHEN, CDR2 SYDVKM. DNA for the CDR3: TGTGCCAGTGCGGACAGGGGACACGAGCAGTACTTC. Amino acids: CASADRGHEQYF.

The chain employs TRBV5-1 and TRBJ1-1; 8 bases align to TRBD1. Germline-derived CDR1 and CDR2 are SGHRS and YFSETQ. The V segment lost 4 bases and the J segment 10 bases; nucleotides outside the gene matches: 27. The length of the CDR3 is 19 residues. In DNA form, the CDR3 reads TGCGCCAGCAGCCGGCCCACCTTTGACAGGGGTGTAGGACGAGTGGCAGCTTTCTTT. It codes for CASSRPTFDRGVGRVAAFF.

The V gene is TRBV24-1, the J gene TRBJ2-5, with 9 bases lining up with TRBD1. From germline, CDR1 is KGHDR and CDR2 SFDVKD. The CDR3 runs to 13 residues. Trimming cost V 10 bases and J 9 bases; bases outside gene matches: 11. CDR3 DNA sequence: TGTGCCACACGACCCAGACAGGGGGAGGCCCAGTACTTC. This gives the protein CATRPRQGEAQYF.

This rearrangement joins TRBV4-1 to TRBJ2-1; 7 nucleotides agree with TRBD2. The CDR3 is made up of 16 amino acids. Trimming at V came to 4 bases and at J to 4 bases, leaving 10 bases not matched to a gene. Per the germline V gene, CDR1 is MGHRA and CDR2 is YSYEKL. The CDR3 spells CASSREPGLQYNEQFF. The CDR3 DNA follows: TGCGCCAGCAGCCGAGAACCGGGACTACAATACAATGAGCAGTTCTTC.

This clonotype was found a few times. The chain combines TRBV20-1 with TRBJ2-3; the D is unclear. Deletions cut 3 bases from V and 0 bases from J, with 16 bases between. Germline values: CDR1 DFQATT, CDR2 SNEGSKA (reference sequence). There are 16 residues in the CDR3. The CDR3 nucleotides are TGCAGTGCTAGTTTCCGGATAACTACTAGCACAGATACGCAGTATTTT. Amino acids: CSASFRITTSTDTQYF.

This clonotype is medium-sized (0.01 to 0.1%). This chain joins TRBV20-1 and TRBJ2-1; D is unresolved. With 7 bases removed from V and 7 bases from J, the gap between germline ends came to 17 bases. CDR3 length: 13 residues. Germline V lookup: CDR1 DFQATT, CDR2 SNEGSKA (reference sequence). The CDR3: CSVTFLGGNEQFF. The CDR3 coding sequence is TGCAGTGTTACATTTCTGGGTGGGAATGAGCAGTTCTTC.

The V gene is TRBV7-3, the J gene TRBJ2-1; TRBD1 agrees at 10 bases. V was pared by 5 bases and J by 5 bases, with 6 bases of the junction left unmatched. The CDR3 is made up of 15 amino acids. Per the germline V gene, CDR1 is SGHTA and CDR2 is FQGTGA. The CDR3 spells CASSLGQGLNNEQFF. The CDR3, as DNA: TGTGCCAGCAGCCTGGGACAGGGGCTAAACAATGAGCAGTTCTTC.

This chain links TRBV20-1 with TRBJ1-5; a possible D gene is TRBD1 (5 bases). The CDR3 contains 12 residues. CDR1 and CDR2 (germline): DFQATT, SNEGSKA (reference sequence). V was shortened by 1 base and J by 7 bases, with 8 bases between the two germline ends. The CDR3 DNA follows: TGCAGTGCTAGAGGCTGGGACCAGCCCCAGCATTTT. Encoded protein: CSARGWDQPQHF.

The chain carries TRBV6-5 and TRBJ2-7; possible D gene TRBD2, 6 bases. The ends were cut back, 11 bases at V and 2 bases at J, with 16 bases in the middle. Germline-derived CDR1 and CDR2 are MNHEY and SVGAGI. This CDR3 contains 13 residues. The DNA of the CDR3 is TGTGCCGTCCGGGACTCGCGAACCTACGAGCAGTACTTC. Amino acids: CAVRDSRTYEQYF.

The chain uses TRBV20-1 and TRBJ2-1, with 10 bases that match TRBD2. V was pared by 5 bases and J by 5 bases, with 6 bases of the junction left unmatched. The CDR3 sequence is 14 residues long. Germline V gene sequence: CDR1 DFQATT, CDR2 SNEGSKA (reference sequence). CDR3 coding DNA: TGCAGTGCTGGGATCAGCGGGAGGGACAATGAGCAGTTCTTC. It codes for CSAGISGRDNEQFF.

This clonotype was found a few times. V usage is TRBV2 and J usage is TRBJ2-3; D gene unclear. Germline V CDR1 and CDR2: SNHLY, FYNNEI. The CDR3 runs 15 residues. V lost 8 bases and J lost 0, with 15 bases in between. The CDR3 sequence: CASLKSPGSTDTQYF. The CDR3 DNA is TGTGCCAGCTTAAAGTCCCCCGGGAGCACAGATACGCAGTATTTT.

The chain combines TRBV7-9 with TRBJ2-7; 7 bases align to TRBD2. Germline V CDR1 and CDR2: SEHNR, FQNEAQ (reference sequence). Trimming removed 6 bases from V and 3 bases from J; junction bases left unmatched: 8. The CDR3 sequence is 14 residues long. The CDR3 sequence: CASSPRLASYEQYF. CDR3 nucleotide sequence: TGTGCCAGCAGTCCAAGACTAGCAAGCTACGAGCAGTACTTC.